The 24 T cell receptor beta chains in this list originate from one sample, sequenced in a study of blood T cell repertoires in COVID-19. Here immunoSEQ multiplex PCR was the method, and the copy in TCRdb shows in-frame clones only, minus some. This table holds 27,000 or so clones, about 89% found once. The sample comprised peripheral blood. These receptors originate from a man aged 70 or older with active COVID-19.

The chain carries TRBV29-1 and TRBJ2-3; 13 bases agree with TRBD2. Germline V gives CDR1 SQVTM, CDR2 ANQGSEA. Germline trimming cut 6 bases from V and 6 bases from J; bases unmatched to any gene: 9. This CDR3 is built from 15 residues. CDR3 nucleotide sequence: TGCAGCGTCGCCGGGACTAGCGGGGTGGGGGATACGCAGTATTTT. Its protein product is CSVAGTSGVGDTQYF.

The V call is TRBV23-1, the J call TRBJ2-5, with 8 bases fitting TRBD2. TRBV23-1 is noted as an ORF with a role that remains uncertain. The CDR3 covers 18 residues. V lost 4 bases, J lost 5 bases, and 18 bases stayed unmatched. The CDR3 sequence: CASSRRTLPGSSGETQYF. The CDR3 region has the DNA TGCGCCAGCAGTCGCAGGACTTTACCGGGTTCTAGCGGGGAGACCCAGTACTTC.

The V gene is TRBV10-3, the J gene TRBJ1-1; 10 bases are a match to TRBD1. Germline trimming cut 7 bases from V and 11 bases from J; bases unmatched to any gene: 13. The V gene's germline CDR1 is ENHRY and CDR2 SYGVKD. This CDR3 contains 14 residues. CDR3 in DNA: TGTGCCATCACGGACGACAGGGGGCGGCAGGGGGCTTTCTTT. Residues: CAITDDRGRQGAFF.

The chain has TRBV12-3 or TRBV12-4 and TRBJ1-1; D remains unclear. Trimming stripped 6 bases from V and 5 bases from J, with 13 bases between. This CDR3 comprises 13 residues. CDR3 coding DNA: TGTGCCAGCAGACGAGACACGGGGACTGAAGCTTTCTTT. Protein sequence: CASRRDTGTEAFF.

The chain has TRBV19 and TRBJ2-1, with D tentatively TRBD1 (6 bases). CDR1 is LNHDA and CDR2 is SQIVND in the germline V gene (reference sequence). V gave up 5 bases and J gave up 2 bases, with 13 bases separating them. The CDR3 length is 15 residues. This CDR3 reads CASSSQGSPYNEQFF. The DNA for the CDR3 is TGTGCCAGTAGTTCCCAGGGGTCCCCCTACAATGAGCAGTTCTTC.

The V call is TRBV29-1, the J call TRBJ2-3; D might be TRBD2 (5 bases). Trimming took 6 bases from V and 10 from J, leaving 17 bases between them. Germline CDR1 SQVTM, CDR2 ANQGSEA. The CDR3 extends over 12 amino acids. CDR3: CSVVDWVQAQYF. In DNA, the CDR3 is TGCAGCGTCGTGGACTGGGTACAAGCGCAGTATTTT.

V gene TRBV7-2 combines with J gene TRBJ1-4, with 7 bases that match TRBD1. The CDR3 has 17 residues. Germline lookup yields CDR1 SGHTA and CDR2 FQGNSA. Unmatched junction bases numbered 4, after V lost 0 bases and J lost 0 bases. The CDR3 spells CASSLAGQGATNEKLFF. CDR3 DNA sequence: TGTGCCAGCAGCTTAGCTGGGCAGGGGGCAACTAATGAAAAACTGTTTTTT.

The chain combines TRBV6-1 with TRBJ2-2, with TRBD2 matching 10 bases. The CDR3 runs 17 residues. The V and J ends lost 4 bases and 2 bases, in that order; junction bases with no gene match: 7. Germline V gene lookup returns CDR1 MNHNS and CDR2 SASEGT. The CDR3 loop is CASSGASGGRNTGELFF. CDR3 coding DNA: TGTGCCAGCAGTGGGGCTAGCGGGGGCCGTAACACCGGGGAGCTGTTTTTT.

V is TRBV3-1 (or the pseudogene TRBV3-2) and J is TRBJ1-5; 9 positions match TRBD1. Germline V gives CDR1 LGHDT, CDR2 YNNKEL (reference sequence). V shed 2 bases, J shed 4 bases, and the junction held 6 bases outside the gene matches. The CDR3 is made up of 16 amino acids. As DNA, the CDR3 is TGTGCCAGCAGCCAATATACAGGGGGCTTTAATCAGCCCCAGCATTTT. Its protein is CASSQYTGGFNQPQHF.

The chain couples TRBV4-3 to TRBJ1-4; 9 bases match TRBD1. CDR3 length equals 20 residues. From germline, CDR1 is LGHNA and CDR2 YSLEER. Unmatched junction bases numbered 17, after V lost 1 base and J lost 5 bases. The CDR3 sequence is CASSQGLRGPHRGRNEKLFF. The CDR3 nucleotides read TGCGCCAGCAGCCAAGGGCTGCGTGGACCCCACAGGGGGCGGAATGAAAAACTGTTTTTT.

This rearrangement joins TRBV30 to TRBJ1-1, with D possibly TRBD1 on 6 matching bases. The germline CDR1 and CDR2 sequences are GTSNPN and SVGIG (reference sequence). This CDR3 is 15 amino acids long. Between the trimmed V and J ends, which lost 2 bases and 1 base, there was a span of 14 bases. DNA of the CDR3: TGTGCCTGGAGTACTCTCAGGGGCAGGAACACTGAAGCTTTCTTT. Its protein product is CAWSTLRGRNTEAFF.

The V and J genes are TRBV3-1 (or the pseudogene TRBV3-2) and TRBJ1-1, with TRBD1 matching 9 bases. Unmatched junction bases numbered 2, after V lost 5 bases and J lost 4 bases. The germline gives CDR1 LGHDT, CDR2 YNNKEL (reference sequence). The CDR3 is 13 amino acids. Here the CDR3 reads CASSLTGGTEAFF. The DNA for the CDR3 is TGTGCCAGCAGCTTGACAGGGGGCACTGAAGCTTTCTTT.

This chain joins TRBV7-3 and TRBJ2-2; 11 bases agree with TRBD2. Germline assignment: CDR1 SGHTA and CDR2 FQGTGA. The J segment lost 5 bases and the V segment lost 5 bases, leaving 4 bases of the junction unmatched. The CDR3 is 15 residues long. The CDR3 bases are TGTGCCAGCAGCGACCCTAGCGGGGGGACCGGGGAGCTGTTTTTT. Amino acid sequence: CASSDPSGGTGELFF.

The CDR3 is CASSAPYGTNEKLFF. Here the CDR3 DNA reads TGTGCCAGCAGTGCCCCGTACGGAACTAATGAAAAACTGTTTTTT. The rearrangement uses TRBV28 and TRBJ1-4, with unresolved D. The CDR3 spans 15 residues. V was trimmed by 5 bases and J by 1 base, leaving 11 bases between them. CDR1 is MDHEN, CDR2 SYDVKM, per germline.

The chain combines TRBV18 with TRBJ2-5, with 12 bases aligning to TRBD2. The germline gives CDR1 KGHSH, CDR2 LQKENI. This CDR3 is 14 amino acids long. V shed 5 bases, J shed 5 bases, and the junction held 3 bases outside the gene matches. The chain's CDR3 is CASSVTSGGETQYF. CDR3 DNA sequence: TGTGCCAGCTCAGTGACTAGCGGGGGTGAGACCCAGTACTTC.

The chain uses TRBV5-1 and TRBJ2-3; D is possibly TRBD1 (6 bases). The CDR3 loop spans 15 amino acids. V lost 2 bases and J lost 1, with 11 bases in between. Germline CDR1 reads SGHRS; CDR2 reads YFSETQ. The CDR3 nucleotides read TGCGCCAGCAGCTTTCAGGGGTTAGGCACAGATACGCAGTATTTT. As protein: CASSFQGLGTDTQYF.

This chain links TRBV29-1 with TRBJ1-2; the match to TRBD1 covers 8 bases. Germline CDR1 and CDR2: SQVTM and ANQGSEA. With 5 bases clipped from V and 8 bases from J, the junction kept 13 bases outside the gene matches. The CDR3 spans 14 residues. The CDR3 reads CSVPEGQVTGGYTF. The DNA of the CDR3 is TGCAGCGTTCCCGAGGGACAGGTCACAGGGGGCTACACCTTC.

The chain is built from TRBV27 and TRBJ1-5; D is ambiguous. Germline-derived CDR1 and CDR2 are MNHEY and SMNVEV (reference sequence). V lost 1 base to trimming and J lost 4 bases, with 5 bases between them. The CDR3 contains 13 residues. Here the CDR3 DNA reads TGTGCCAGCAGTTTATGGCCGAATCAGCCCCAGCATTTT. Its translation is CASSLWPNQPQHF.

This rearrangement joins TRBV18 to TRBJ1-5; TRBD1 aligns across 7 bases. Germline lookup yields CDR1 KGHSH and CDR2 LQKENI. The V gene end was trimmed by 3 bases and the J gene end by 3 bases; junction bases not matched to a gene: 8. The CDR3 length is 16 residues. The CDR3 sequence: CASSPFTGVNNQPQHF. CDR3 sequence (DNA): TGTGCCAGCTCACCCTTTACAGGGGTTAACAATCAGCCCCAGCATTTT.

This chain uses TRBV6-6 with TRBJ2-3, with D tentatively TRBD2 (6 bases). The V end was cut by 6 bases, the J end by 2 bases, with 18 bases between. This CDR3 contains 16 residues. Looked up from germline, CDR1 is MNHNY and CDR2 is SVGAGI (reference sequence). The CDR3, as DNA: TGTGCCAGCAGGGTACGGGGGACTCTTACCACAGATACGCAGTATTTT. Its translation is CASRVRGTLTTDTQYF.

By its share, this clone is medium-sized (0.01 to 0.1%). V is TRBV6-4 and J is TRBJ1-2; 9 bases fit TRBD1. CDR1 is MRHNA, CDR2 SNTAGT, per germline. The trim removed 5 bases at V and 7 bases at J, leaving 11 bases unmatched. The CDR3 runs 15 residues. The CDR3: CASSPTGQGVGGYTF. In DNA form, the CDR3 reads TGTGCCAGCAGTCCGACGGGACAGGGAGTAGGTGGCTACACCTTC.

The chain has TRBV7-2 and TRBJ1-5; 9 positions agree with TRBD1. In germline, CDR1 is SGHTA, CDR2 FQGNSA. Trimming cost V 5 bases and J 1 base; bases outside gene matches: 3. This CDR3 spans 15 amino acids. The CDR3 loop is CASSPQGASNQPQHF. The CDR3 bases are TGTGCCAGCAGCCCACAGGGGGCCAGCAATCAGCCCCAGCATTTT.

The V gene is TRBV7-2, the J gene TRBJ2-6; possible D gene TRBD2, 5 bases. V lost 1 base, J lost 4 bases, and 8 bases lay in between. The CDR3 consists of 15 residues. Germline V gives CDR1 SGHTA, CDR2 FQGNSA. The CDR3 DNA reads TGTGCCAGCAGCTTAGGAGGGCTCGGGGCCAACGTCCTGACTTTC. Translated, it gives CASSLGGLGANVLTF. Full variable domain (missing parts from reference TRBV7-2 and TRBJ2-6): GAGVSQSPSNKVTEKGKDVELRCDPISGHTALYWYRQSLGQGLEFLIYFQGNSAPDKSGLPSDRFSAERTGGSVSTLTIQRTQQEDSAVYLCASSLGGLGANVLTFGAGSRLTVL.

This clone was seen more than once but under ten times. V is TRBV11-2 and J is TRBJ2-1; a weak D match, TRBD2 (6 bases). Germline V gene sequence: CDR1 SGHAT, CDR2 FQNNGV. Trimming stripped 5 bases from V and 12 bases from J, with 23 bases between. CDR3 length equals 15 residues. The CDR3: CASSPGTGIREGQFF. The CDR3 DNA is TGTGCCAGCAGCCCCGGGACTGGGATTAGGGAAGGGCAGTTCTTC. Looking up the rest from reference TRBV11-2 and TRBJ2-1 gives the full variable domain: EAGVAQSPRYKIIEKRQSVAFWCNPISGHATLYWYQQILGQGPKLLIQFQNNGVVDDSQLPKDRFSAERLKGVDSTLKIQPAKLEDSAVYLCASSPGTGIREGQFFGPGTRLTVL.